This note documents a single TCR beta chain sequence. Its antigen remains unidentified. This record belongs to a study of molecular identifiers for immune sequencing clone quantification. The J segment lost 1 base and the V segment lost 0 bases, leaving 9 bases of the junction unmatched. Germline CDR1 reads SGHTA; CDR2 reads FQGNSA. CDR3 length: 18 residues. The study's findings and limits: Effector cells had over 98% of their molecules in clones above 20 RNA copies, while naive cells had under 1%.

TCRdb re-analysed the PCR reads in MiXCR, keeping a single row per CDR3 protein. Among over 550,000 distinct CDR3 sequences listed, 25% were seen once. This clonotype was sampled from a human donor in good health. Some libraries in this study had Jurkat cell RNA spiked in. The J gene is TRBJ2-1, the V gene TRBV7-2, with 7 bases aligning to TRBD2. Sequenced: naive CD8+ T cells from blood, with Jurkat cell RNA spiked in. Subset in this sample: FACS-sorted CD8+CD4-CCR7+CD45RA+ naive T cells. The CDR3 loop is CASSLAVLLRESYNEQFF. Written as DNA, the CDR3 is TGTGCCAGCAGCTTAGCGGTCCTCTTGCGGGAGTCCTACAATGAGCAGTTCTTC.